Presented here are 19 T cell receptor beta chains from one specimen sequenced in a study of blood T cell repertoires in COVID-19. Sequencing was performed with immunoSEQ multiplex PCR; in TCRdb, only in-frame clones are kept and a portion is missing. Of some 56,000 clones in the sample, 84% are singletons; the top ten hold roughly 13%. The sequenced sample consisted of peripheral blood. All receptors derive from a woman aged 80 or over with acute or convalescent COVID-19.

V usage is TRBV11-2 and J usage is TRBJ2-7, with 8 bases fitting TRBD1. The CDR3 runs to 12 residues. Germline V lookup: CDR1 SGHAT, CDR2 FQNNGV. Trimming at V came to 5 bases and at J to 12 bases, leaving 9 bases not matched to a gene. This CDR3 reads CASSVDREVRYF. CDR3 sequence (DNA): TGTGCCAGCAGCGTGGACAGGGAGGTTCGGTACTTC.

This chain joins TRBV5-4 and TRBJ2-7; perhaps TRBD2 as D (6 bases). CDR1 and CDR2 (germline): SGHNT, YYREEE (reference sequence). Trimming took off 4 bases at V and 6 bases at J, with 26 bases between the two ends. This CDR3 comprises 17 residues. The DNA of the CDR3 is TGTGCCAGCAGCGGAGGGGCCGAGGGCCTAGCCCATGGCGAGCAGTACTTC. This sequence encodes CASSGGAEGLAHGEQYF. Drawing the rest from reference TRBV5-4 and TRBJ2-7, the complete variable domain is ETGVTQSPTHLIKTRGQQVTLRCSSQSGHNTVSWYQQALGQGPQFIFQYYREEENGRGNFPPRFSGLQFPNYSSELNVNALELDDSALYLCASSGGAEGLAHGEQYFGPGTRLTVT.

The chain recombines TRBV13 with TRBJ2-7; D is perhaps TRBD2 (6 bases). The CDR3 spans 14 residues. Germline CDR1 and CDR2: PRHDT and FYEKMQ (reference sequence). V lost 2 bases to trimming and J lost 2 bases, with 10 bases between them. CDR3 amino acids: CASSLNGGPYEQYF. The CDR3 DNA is TGTGCCAGCAGCTTAAACGGGGGACCCTACGAGCAGTACTTC.

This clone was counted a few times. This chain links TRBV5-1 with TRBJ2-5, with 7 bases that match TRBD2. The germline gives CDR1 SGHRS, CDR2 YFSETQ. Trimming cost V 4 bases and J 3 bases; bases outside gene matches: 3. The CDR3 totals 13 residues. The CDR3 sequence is CASSRGGEETQYF. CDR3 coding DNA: TGCGCCAGCAGCCGCGGGGGAGAAGAGACCCAGTACTTC.

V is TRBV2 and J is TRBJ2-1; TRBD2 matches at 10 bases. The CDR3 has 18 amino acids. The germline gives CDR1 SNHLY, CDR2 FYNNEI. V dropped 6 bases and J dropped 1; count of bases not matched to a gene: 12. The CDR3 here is CASSPLAGPPTSYNEQFF. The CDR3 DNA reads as TGTGCCAGCAGCCCACTAGCGGGGCCACCTACGTCCTACAATGAGCAGTTCTTC.

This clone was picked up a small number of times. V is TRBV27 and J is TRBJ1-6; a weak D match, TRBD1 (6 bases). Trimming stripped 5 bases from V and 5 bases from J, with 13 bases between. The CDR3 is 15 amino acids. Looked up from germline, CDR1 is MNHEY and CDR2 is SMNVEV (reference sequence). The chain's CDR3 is CASSPWTVHNSPLHF. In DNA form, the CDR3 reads TGTGCCAGCAGTCCCTGGACAGTCCATAATTCACCCCTCCACTTT.

As DNA, the CDR3 is TGTGCCAGCAGCTTACTAGCACTGTCTGCCGAGCAGTACTTC. Protein product: CASSLLALSAEQYF. The chain has TRBV11-3 and TRBJ2-7; tentatively, D is TRBD2 (5 bases). Trimming took off 2 bases at V and 6 bases at J, with 14 bases between the two ends. From germline, CDR1 is SGHNT and CDR2 YENEEA. The CDR3 sequence is 14 residues long.

The chain's CDR3 is CASSLEGQPELGNTIYF. The CDR3 nucleotides are TGCGCCAGCAGCTTGGAGGGACAGCCGGAGCTTGGAAACACCATATATTTT. J is TRBJ1-3 and V is TRBV5-1, with 7 bases fitting TRBD1. Germline-derived CDR1 and CDR2 are SGHRS and YFSETQ. Trimming took 0 bases from V and 3 from J; bases not matched to a gene: 9. The CDR3 consists of 17 residues.

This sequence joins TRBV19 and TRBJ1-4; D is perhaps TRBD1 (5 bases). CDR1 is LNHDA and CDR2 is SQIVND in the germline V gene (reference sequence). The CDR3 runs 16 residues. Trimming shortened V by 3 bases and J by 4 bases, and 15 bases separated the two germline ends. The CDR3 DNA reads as TGTGCCAGTAGTATCGGTGGGAATAGGGGTAATGAAAAACTGTTTTTT. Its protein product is CASSIGGNRGNEKLFF.

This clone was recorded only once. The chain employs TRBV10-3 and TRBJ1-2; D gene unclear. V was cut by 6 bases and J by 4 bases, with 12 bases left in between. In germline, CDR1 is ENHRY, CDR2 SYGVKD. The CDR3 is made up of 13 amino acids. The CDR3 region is CAISRDTTYGYTF. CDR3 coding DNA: TGTGCCATCAGCCGAGACACCACCTATGGCTACACCTTC.

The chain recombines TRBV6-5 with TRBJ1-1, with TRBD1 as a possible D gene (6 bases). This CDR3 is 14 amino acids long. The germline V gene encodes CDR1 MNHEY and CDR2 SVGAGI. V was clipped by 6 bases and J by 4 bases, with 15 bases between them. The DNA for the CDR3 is TGTGCCAGCAGGGAGGGGGGAGGGGGCACTGAAGCTTTCTTT. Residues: CASREGGGGTEAFF.

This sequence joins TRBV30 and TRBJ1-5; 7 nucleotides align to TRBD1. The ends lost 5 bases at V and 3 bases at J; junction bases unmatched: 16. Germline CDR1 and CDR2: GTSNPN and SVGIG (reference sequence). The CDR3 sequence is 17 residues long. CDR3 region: CAWGQGGQPLINQPQHF. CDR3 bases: TGTGCCTGGGGGCAAGGGGGACAGCCCTTAATCAATCAGCCCCAGCATTTT.

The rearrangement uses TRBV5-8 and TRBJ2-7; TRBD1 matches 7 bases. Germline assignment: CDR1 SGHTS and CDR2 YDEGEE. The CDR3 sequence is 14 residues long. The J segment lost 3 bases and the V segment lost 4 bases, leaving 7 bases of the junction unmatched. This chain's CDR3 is CASSRHHRGYEQYF. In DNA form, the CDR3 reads TGTGCCAGCAGCCGACACCACAGGGGCTACGAGCAGTACTTC.

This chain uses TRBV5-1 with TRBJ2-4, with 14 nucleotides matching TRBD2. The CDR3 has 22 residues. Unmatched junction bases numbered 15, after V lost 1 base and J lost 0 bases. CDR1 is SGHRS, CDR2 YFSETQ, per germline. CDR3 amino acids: CASSLTGARTSGGILAKNIQYF. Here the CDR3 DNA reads TGCGCCAGCAGCTTGACAGGGGCGCGGACTAGCGGGGGGATACTAGCCAAAAACATTCAGTACTTC.

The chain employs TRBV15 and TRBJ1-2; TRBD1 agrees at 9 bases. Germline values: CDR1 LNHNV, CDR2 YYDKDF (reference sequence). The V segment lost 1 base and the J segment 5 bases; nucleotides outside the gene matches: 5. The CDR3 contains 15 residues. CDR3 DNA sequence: TGTGCCACCAGCAGAGGCACAGGGGGCGGGTATGGCTACACCTTC. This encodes CATSRGTGGGYGYTF.

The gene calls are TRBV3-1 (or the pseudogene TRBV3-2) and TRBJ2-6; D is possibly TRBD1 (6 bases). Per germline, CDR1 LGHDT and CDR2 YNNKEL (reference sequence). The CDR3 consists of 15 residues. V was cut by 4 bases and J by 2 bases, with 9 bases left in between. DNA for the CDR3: TGTGCCAGCAGCCCTTACAGGGCTGGGGCCAACGTCCTGACTTTC. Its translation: CASSPYRAGANVLTF.

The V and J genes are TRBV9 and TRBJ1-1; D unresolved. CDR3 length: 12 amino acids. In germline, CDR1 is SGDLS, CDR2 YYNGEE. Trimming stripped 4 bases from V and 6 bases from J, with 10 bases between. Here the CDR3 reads CASSTPGAEAFF. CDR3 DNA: TGTGCCAGCAGCACGCCGGGAGCTGAAGCTTTCTTT.

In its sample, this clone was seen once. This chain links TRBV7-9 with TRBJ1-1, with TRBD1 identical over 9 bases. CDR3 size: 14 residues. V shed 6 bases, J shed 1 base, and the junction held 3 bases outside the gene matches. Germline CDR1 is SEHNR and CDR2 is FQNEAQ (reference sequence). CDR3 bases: TGTGCCAGCAGGTCGGACAGGGGGAACACTGAAGCTTTCTTT. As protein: CASRSDRGNTEAFF.

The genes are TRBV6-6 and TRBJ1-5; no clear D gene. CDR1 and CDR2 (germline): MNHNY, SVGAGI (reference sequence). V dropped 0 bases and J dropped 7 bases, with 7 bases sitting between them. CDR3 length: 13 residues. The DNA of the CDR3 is TGTGCCAGCAGTTACTCTGAGCGCCAGCCCCAGCATTTT. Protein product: CASSYSERQPQHF.